Each of the 26 T cell receptor beta chains below was sequenced from the same sample in a study of PD-1 blockade in classical Hodgkin lymphoma. Time point denoted: cycle 4 day 1 (C4D1), after 6 weeks of nivolumab. Each patient's relapse followed autologous stem cell transplantation, and brentuximab vedotin exposure varied. From thawed PBMCs, magnetic negative selection was used to isolate the CD8+ T cells. Some clones are missing from TCRdb's copy, which holds only in-frame ones; the method was immunoSEQ multiplex PCR. Found here are more than 10,000 clones, more than 75% of them singletons; the top ten hold around a third. The sample in question was CD8+ T cells from blood, obtained before the fourth cycle of nivolumab. These receptors were collected from a human donor with classical Hodgkin lymphoma. The donor label of this sample is uncertain.

V and J are TRBV12-5 and TRBJ2-7, with D possibly matching TRBD2 (6 bases). The CDR3 consists of 15 residues. Germline lookup yields CDR1 LGHNT and CDR2 FRNRAP. V was pared by 6 bases and J by 3 bases, with 18 bases between. As DNA, the CDR3 is TGTGCTAGTGGGTTCCTCCTAGCGAGAGACTACGAGCAGTACTTC. Its protein product is CASGFLLARDYEQYF.

About this clone: This sample includes further DNA sequences coding for the same CDR3. The CDR3 DNA reads TGTGCCAGTAGTATAGATATCTACAATGAGCAGTTCTTC. Its translation: CASSIDIYNEQFF. V gene TRBV19 combines with J gene TRBJ2-1; D is unclear. CDR1 is LNHDA, CDR2 SQIVND, per germline (reference sequence). V was cut by 0 bases and J by 3 bases, with 3 bases left in between. The CDR3 is 13 residues long.

The chain combines TRBV6-4 with TRBJ1-5, with TRBD1 matching over 8 bases. The trim removed 5 bases at V and 2 bases at J, leaving 5 bases unmatched. Germline V CDR1 and CDR2: MRHNA, SNTAGT. The CDR3 totals 15 residues. The CDR3 here is CASSPGTGGNQPQHF. The CDR3 nucleotides read TGTGCCAGCAGTCCAGGGACAGGTGGCAATCAGCCCCAGCATTTT.

In DNA, the CDR3 is TGTGCCAGCAGCTTGGGTGACCTAACCGAAGCTTTCTTT. It is translated as CASSLGDLTEAFF. The chain links TRBV5-4 to TRBJ1-1; D is ambiguous. Between the trimmed V and J ends, which lost 0 bases and 8 bases, there was a span of 11 bases. This CDR3 contains 13 residues. Germline loops: CDR1 SGHNT, CDR2 YYREEE (reference sequence). Full variable domain (remainder filled in from reference TRBV5-4 and TRBJ1-1): ETGVTQSPTHLIKTRGQQVTLRCSSQSGHNTVSWYQQALGQGPQFIFQYYREEENGRGNFPPRFSGLQFPNYSSELNVNALELDDSALYLCASSLGDLTEAFFGQGTRLTVV.

The rearrangement joins TRBV6-5 to TRBJ2-2; D possibly corresponds to TRBD2 (5 bases). This CDR3 is 16 amino acids long. Per the germline V gene, CDR1 is MNHEY and CDR2 is SVGAGI. The V and J ends lost 3 bases and 5 bases respectively, with 16 bases between them. CDR3: CASSYDVLASTGELFF. For the CDR3, the DNA is TGTGCCAGCAGTTATGACGTTCTAGCATCGACCGGGGAGCTGTTTTTT.

This clone was observed once. The chain joins TRBV29-1 to TRBJ2-7; D gene uncertain. Germline V CDR1 and CDR2: SQVTM, ANQGSEA. With 4 bases removed from V and 0 bases from J, the gap between germline ends came to 13 bases. The CDR3 sequence is 14 residues long. The CDR3 DNA sequence: TGCAGCGTTGTTGGACGGTTTAGCTCCTACGAGCAGTACTTC. It encodes CSVVGRFSSYEQYF.

The chain joins TRBV27 to TRBJ1-1; perhaps TRBD1 as D (5 bases). The germline V gene encodes CDR1 MNHEY and CDR2 SMNVEV (reference sequence). This CDR3 has 15 amino acids. V lost 2 bases to trimming and J lost 0 bases, with 10 bases between them. The CDR3 DNA reads as TGTGCCAGCAGTTTAAGGGCAGGGCTGAACACTGAAGCTTTCTTT. Protein sequence: CASSLRAGLNTEAFF.

A remark on this clone: The junction shows a germline mismatch at one end, possibly a read error. The chain recombines TRBV7-2 with TRBJ2-7; a possible D gene is TRBD2 (5 bases). From germline, CDR1 is SGHTA and CDR2 FQGNSA. The CDR3 consists of 13 residues. The CDR3 sequence is CASNLDGGYEQYF. As DNA, the CDR3 is TGTGCCAGCAACTTAGACGGAGGCTACGAGCAGTACTTC.

V and J are TRBV27 and TRBJ1-2, with a weak D call TRBD1 (6 bases). CDR3 length: 13 residues. V was cut by 3 bases and J by 3 bases, with 8 bases left in between. Looked up from germline, CDR1 is MNHEY and CDR2 is SMNVEV (reference sequence). This chain's CDR3 is CASSLAGDYGYTF. The DNA of the CDR3 is TGTGCCAGCAGTTTGGCAGGGGACTATGGCTACACCTTC.

V and J are TRBV7-6 and TRBJ2-1; D possibly uses TRBD1 or TRBD2 (6 bases each). In germline, CDR1 is SGHVS, CDR2 FNYEAQ. The CDR3 totals 16 residues. The V gene lost 5 bases and the J gene lost 6 bases, with 20 bases spanning the gap. The CDR3 is CASSPFWRGEANEQFF. In DNA, the CDR3 is TGTGCCAGCAGCCCCTTTTGGAGGGGGGAGGCCAATGAGCAGTTCTTC.

The rearrangement uses TRBV7-9 and TRBJ2-2, with no clear D. Germline V gene sequence: CDR1 SEHNR, CDR2 FQNEAQ (reference sequence). The ends were cut back, 8 bases at V and 2 bases at J, with 12 bases in the middle. This CDR3 contains 14 residues. The CDR3 protein is CASGRATNTGELFF. The CDR3 nucleotides are TGTGCCAGCGGCCGAGCTACAAACACCGGGGAGCTGTTTTTT. The full variable domain, in which reference TRBV7-9 and TRBJ2-2 provide the parts outside the CDR3, is DTGVSQNPRHKITKRGQNVTFRCDPISEHNRLYWYRQTLGQGPEFLTYFQNEAQLEKSRLLSDRFSAERPKGSFSTLEIQRTEQGDSAMYLCASGRATNTGELFFGEGSRLTVL.

V and J are TRBV13 and TRBJ1-4; no reliable D call. Trimming removed 6 bases from V and 5 bases from J, with 10 bases in between. The CDR3 consists of 13 residues. Germline V CDR1 and CDR2: PRHDT, FYEKMQ (reference sequence). In DNA, the CDR3 is TGTGCCAGCAGTCGAATCGGGAATGAAAAACTGTTTTTT. It encodes CASSRIGNEKLFF.

This clone has only one observation. The chain recombines TRBV7-6 with TRBJ1-1; D may be TRBD1 (6 bases). Trimming cost V 8 bases and J 0 bases, with 13 bases left between them. The V gene's germline CDR1 is SGHVS and CDR2 FNYEAQ. The CDR3 runs 14 residues. CDR3 sequence: CASRAGTLNTEAFF. CDR3 sequence (DNA): TGTGCCAGCCGAGCCGGGACACTGAACACTGAAGCTTTCTTT. The full variable domain, in which reference TRBV7-6 and TRBJ1-1 provide the parts outside the CDR3, is GAGVSQSPRYKVTKRGQDVALRCDPISGHVSLYWYRQALGQGPEFLTYFNYEAQQDKSGLPNDRFSAERPEGSISTLTIQRTEQRDSAMYRCASRAGTLNTEAFFGQGTRLTVV.

The genes are TRBV27 and TRBJ2-7; weak D call: TRBD1 (5 bases). The CDR3 runs 14 residues. The V gene lost 7 bases and the J gene lost 5 bases, with 18 bases spanning the gap. Germline CDR1 MNHEY, CDR2 SMNVEV (reference sequence). This CDR3 is CASTGQGTLHEQYF. The CDR3 nucleotides are TGTGCCAGCACGGGTCAGGGAACGCTCCACGAGCAGTACTTC.

V usage is TRBV19 and J usage is TRBJ1-3; unclear D gene. Germline values: CDR1 LNHDA, CDR2 SQIVND (reference sequence). CDR3 size: 15 residues. Between the trimmed V and J ends, which lost 2 bases and 4 bases, there was a span of 12 bases. Written as DNA, the CDR3 is TGTGCCAGTAGTATAATTTCCGGGGAAGGAAACACCATATATTTT. This encodes CASSIISGEGNTIYF.

The V call is TRBV4-2, the J call TRBJ2-7, with 11 bases identical to TRBD2. Trimming cost V 0 bases and J 3 bases; bases outside gene matches: 10. Germline CDR1 LGHNA, CDR2 YNFKEQ. The CDR3 consists of 18 residues. DNA for the CDR3: TGTGCCAGCAGCCAAGAGCGCCGACTAGCGGGACCCCTCTACGAGCAGTACTTC. It yields the protein CASSQERRLAGPLYEQYF.

This sequence joins TRBV7-9 and TRBJ1-2; D call uncertain. Per the germline V gene, CDR1 is SEHNR and CDR2 is FQNEAQ (reference sequence). The V gene lost 4 bases and the J gene lost 0 bases, with 21 bases spanning the gap. The CDR3 runs to 18 residues. This CDR3 reads CASSSADRGKGANYGYTF. The DNA of the CDR3 is TGTGCCAGCAGCTCCGCTGATCGCGGAAAGGGAGCTAACTATGGCTACACCTTC.

This chain joins TRBV9 and TRBJ2-1; 13 bases line up with TRBD2. The CDR3 length is 16 residues. The trim removed 0 bases at V and 8 bases at J, leaving 5 bases unmatched. The germline V gene encodes CDR1 SGDLS and CDR2 YYNGEE. CDR3: CASSVGGTSGKDEQFF. The DNA for the CDR3 is TGTGCCAGCAGCGTAGGTGGGACTAGCGGGAAGGATGAGCAGTTCTTC.

The V gene is TRBV28, the J gene TRBJ1-2; unclear D gene. Between the trimmed V and J ends, which lost 2 bases and 0 bases, there was a span of 4 bases. Germline V gene lookup returns CDR1 MDHEN and CDR2 SYDVKM. This CDR3 contains 13 residues. CDR3 residues: CASSLAANYGYTF. The CDR3 bases are TGTGCCAGCAGTTTAGCTGCTAACTATGGCTACACCTTC.

The rearrangement uses TRBV27 and TRBJ1-4; D is uncertain. Germline V gene lookup returns CDR1 MNHEY and CDR2 SMNVEV (reference sequence). V was pared by 6 bases and J by 6 bases, with 17 bases between. This CDR3 has 15 residues. The CDR3 sequence: CASSSMGTKDEKLFF. The CDR3, as DNA: TGTGCCAGCAGCTCTATGGGAACAAAGGATGAAAAACTGTTTTTT.

The chain has TRBV27 and TRBJ2-7, with D possibly matching TRBD2 (6 bases). V was trimmed by 7 bases and J by 3 bases, leaving 22 bases between them. From germline, CDR1 is MNHEY and CDR2 SMNVEV (reference sequence). The CDR3 consists of 16 residues. Here the CDR3 DNA reads TGTGCCAGCAAATCGTCGGACTATGGAGGGTTCTACGAGCAGTACTTC. Its translation: CASKSSDYGGFYEQYF.

Within the sample, this clone is large. The chain combines TRBV5-4 with TRBJ2-7; no clear D gene. This CDR3 has 15 amino acids. The germline CDR1 and CDR2 sequences are SGHNT and YYREEE (reference sequence). V was trimmed by 5 bases and J by 7 bases, leaving 22 bases between them. The CDR3 DNA follows: TGTGCCAGCAGTTCCGAGGAGACCCGACTGGATGAGCAGTACTTC. It translates to CASSSEETRLDEQYF.

The CDR3 reads CASSFGSNYEQYF. CDR3 coding DNA: TGTGCCAGCAGCTTCGGCAGCAACTACGAGCAGTACTTC. The chain links TRBV5-4 to TRBJ2-7; D unclear. The CDR3 covers 13 residues. Per the germline V gene, CDR1 is SGHNT and CDR2 is YYREEE (reference sequence). Trimming left V 2 bases short and J 3 bases short, with 9 bases between.

The rearrangement links TRBV9 to TRBJ2-3, with D perhaps matching TRBD2 (6 bases). CDR1 and CDR2 from the germline V gene are SGDLS and YYNGEE. V was pared by 4 bases and J by 3 bases, with 12 bases between. The CDR3 runs 14 residues. In DNA form, the CDR3 reads TGTGCCAGCAGCCTATTGGGAGGAACAGATACGCAGTATTTT. Protein product: CASSLLGGTDTQYF. The full variable domain, in which reference TRBV9 and TRBJ2-3 provide the parts outside the CDR3, is DSGVTQTPKHLITATGQRVTLRCSPRSGDLSVYWYQQSLDQGLQFLIQYYNGEERAKGNILERFSAQQFPDLHSELNLSSLELGDSALYFCASSLLGGTDTQYFGPGTRLTVL.

This chain links TRBV5-4 with TRBJ2-7; the D is unclear. Trimming removed 0 bases at V and 5 bases at J, with 6 bases between. CDR1 and CDR2 (germline): SGHNT, YYREEE (reference sequence). The CDR3 totals 12 residues. The chain's CDR3 is CASSLVKDEQYF. The CDR3 DNA reads TGTGCCAGCAGCTTGGTGAAGGACGAGCAGTACTTC. The whole variable domain, filled in from reference TRBV5-4 and TRBJ2-7, reads ETGVTQSPTHLIKTRGQQVTLRCSSQSGHNTVSWYQQALGQGPQFIFQYYREEENGRGNFPPRFSGLQFPNYSSELNVNALELDDSALYLCASSLVKDEQYFGPGTRLTVT.

This clone turned up a few times. The CDR3 reads CASTPLAGTNNEQFF. The CDR3 coding sequence is TGTGCCAGCACCCCCCTAGCGGGGACGAATAATGAGCAGTTCTTC. The J gene is TRBJ2-1, the V gene TRBV2; 9 positions match TRBD2. J was trimmed by 7 bases and V by 7 bases; bases with no gene match: 11. CDR1 is SNHLY and CDR2 is FYNNEI in the germline V gene. The CDR3 length is 15 residues.